This T cell receptor beta chain comes out of a study of beta chain features in type 1 diabetes. Study-wide findings and caveats: The naive, central memory and Treg TCRB repertoires of patients appeared to be more similar to one another than those of healthy donors.

V was pared by 7 bases and J by 8 bases, with 13 bases of the junction left unmatched. The V gene's germline CDR1 is LNHDA and CDR2 SQIVND (reference sequence). This CDR3 has 14 residues. Expressed TCRB transcripts were sequenced, since all the RNA that had been isolated was reverse transcribed. The table came from immunoSEQ multiplex PCR; TCRdb's copy has only in-frame clones and leaves some out. The table has hundreds of thousands of clones, roughly 15% seen once; the top ten hold about 6.7%. Every single donor gave one heparinised blood draw, and these averaged roughly 0.11 L. This clone has just a few counts. Its antigen remains unidentified.

The specimen was central memory CD4+ T cells from blood. This sequence was found in a man in his thirties or forties in good health. The chain joins TRBV19 to TRBJ1-2; the match to TRBD1 covers 7 bases. The CDR3 loop is CASMVPQTGNGYTF. The CDR3 DNA sequence: TGTGCCAGTATGGTCCCCCAGACAGGGAACGGCTACACCTTC.